This T cell receptor beta chain was retrieved from a study of ipilimumab plus nivolumab after autologous stem cell transplantation. Looking at the study overall: The DLBCL cohort had primary refractory and relapsed disease, with 18-month progression-free survival of about 86% and 29%.

Method: immunoSEQ multiplex PCR; TCRdb's copy keeps in-frame clones and lacks some. The repertoire consists of fewer than 95,000 clones, with under 85% occurring once and the leading ten covering roughly 2%. This CDR3 is built from 16 residues. Germline V gene data show CDR1 as SGHNT and CDR2 as YYREEE (reference sequence). V lost 5 bases, J lost 0 bases, and 17 bases lay in between. The specimen comprised PBMCs, sampled in a trial of ipilimumab plus nivolumab as post-transplant consolidation. The chain employs TRBV5-4 and TRBJ1-1; tentatively, D is TRBD1 (5 bases). This TCR was recovered from a male donor with diffuse large B-cell lymphoma. The CDR3 region has the DNA TGTGCCAGCAGTCCTCAGGCCCGGGGGATGAACACTGAAGCTTTCTTT. Translating it yields CASSPQARGMNTEAFF.